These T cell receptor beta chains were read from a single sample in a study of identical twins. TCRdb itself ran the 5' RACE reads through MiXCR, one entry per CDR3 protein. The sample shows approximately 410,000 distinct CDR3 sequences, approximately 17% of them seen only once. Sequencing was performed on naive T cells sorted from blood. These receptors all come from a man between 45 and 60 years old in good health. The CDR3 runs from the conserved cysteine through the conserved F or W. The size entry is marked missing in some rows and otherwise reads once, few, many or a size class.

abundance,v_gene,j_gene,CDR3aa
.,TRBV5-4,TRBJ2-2,CASSLVSLNTGELFF
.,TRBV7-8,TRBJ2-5,CASSPGGRGYQETQYF
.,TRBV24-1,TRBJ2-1,CATSATGFGHNEQFF
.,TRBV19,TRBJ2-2,CASRSGELFF
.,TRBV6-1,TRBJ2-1,CASTLSGVRDEQFF
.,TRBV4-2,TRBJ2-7,CASSQGEYRAHEQYF
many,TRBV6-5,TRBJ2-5,CASSYPTSGGGETQYF
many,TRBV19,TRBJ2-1,CASSRVGDVNEQFF
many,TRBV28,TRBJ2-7,CASRMRQDSYEQYF
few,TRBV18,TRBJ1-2,CASSPGTGPGYTF
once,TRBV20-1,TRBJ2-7,CSGTSVSSYEQYF
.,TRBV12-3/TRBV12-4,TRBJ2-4,CASSQGAGSKNIQYF
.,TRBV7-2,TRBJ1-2,CASRTRDRNYGYTF
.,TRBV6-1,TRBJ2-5,CASSELGETQYF
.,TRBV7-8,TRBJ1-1,CASSLGGGALRNTEAFF
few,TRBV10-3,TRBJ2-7,CAISESSLGEQYF
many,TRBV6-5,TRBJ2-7,CATSGLSYEQYF
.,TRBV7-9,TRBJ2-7,CASSLDPSGYEQYF
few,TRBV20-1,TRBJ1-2,CSASRGSTNYGYTF
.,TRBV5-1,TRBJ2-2,CASSLDTPGELFF
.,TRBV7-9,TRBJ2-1,CASSPHRWLAQTNEQFF
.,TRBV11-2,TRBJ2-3,CASSSSGGGIPDTQYF
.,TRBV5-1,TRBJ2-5,CASSLGSGEGETQYF
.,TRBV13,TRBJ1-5,CASSTGPGNQPQHF
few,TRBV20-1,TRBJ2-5,CSARGPVETQYF
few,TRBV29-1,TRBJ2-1,CSAPWGGGAGDEQFF